This T cell receptor beta chain was recorded in a study of blood T cell repertoires in COVID-19. The trim removed 5 bases at V and 4 bases at J, leaving 6 bases unmatched. The germline CDR1 and CDR2 sequences are SGHTA and FQGNSA. The CDR3 contains 15 residues. Per the authors' pipeline: Using reference gene primer amplification, nucleated cell counts were estimated. The data were produced by immunoSEQ multiplex PCR, yet TCRdb's version contains in-frame clones alone and is incomplete. The V and J calls and clone size were taken over from that table, and D and trimming were inferred from the DNA. This table holds roughly 250,000 clones, about 89% found once. Two negative PCRs, clearance, or symptom resolution were required of recovered Cohort 3 donors.

V gene TRBV7-2 combines with J gene TRBJ1-3; 9 bases line up with TRBD1. The material sequenced was PBMCs or T cells enriched from blood (not recorded which). The source is a man aged 40-50 years who had recovered from COVID-19. CDR3 residues: CASSISTGGGNTIYF. As DNA, the CDR3 is TGTGCCAGCAGCATCTCGACAGGGGGAGGAAACACCATATATTTT.